This TCR beta chain comes out of a study of identical twins. General study findings and limits: Analyses based on zero insertions could be partly confounded by invariant MAIT and iNKT cells.

Looked up from germline, CDR1 is SQVTM and CDR2 is ANQGSEA. This CDR3 region has 13 residues. The V gene end was trimmed by 2 bases and the J gene end by 16 bases; junction bases not matched to a gene: 11. Each cDNA held unique molecular identifiers, and template switching gave it a universal primer site. One entry per CDR3 protein results from TCRdb running MiXCR on the 5' RACE reads. The table has a few hundred thousand distinct CDR3 sequences, about 8% seen once; the top ten hold less than 4%. This clonotype was observed at least ten times. Antigen unknown. This sample also belongs to another study, concerning yellow fever vaccine responses in identical twins. That report notes: Reported findings indicate that twins' vaccine T cell responses seemed partially convergent, partially personalized.

The source of this sequence is a woman aged 18-35 years in good health. V usage is TRBV29-1 and J usage is TRBJ2-1; 10 nucleotides line up with TRBD1. Specimen: CD8+ T cells sorted from blood. In DNA form, the CDR3 reads TGCAGCGTTGAAAGTGGTTTGGGACAGGGGATTTTCTTC. Translated, it gives CSVESGLGQGIFF.